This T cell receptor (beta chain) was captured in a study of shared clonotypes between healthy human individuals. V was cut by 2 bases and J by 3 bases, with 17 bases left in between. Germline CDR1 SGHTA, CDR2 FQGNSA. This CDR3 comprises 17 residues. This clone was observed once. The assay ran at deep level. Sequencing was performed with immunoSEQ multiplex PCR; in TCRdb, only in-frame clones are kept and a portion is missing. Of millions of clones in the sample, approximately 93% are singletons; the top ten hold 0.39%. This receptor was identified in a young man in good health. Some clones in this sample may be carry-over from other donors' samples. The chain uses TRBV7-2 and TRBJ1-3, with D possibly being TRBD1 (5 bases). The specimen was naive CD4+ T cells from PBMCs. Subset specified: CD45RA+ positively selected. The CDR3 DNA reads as TGTGCCAGCAGCTTATGGTTCGAGGGGATTTTTGGAAACACCATATATTTT. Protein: CASSLWFEGIFGNTIYF.